These T cell receptor beta chains were read from a single sample in a study of blood T cell repertoires in COVID-19. Clones were sequenced by immunoSEQ multiplex PCR, and TCRdb holds only the in-frame ones, with some missing. The table includes about 480,000 clones, approximately 88% detected once. Sequencing used PBMCs or T cells enriched from blood (not recorded which). These receptors were taken from a woman aged 40 to 50 who had recovered from COVID-19. CDR3s include the opening cysteine and the closing phenylalanine or tryptophan. The order of the fields is D gene, V gene, J gene, CDR3 length, clone size, CDR3 protein, CDR3 DNA. The D gene is left open where the match is weak. Size is stated for part of the rows, as once, few or many counts, or as a class when the clone is expanded.

>NA|TRBV5-1|TRBJ1-3|14|NA
CASSPDRPGNTIYF
TGCGCCAGCAGTCCGGACAGACCTGGAAACACCATATATTTT
>TRBD1|TRBV5-4|TRBJ1-6|14|NA
CASSSVGGESPLHF
TGTGCCAGCAGCTCCGTAGGGGGCGAATCACCCCTCCACTTT
>NA|TRBV11-2|TRBJ1-6|14|NA
CASIETGGNSPLHF
TGTGCCAGCATCGAGACGGGGGGGAATTCACCCCTCCACTTT
>NA|TRBV30|TRBJ2-7|13|NA
CAWSVGLQGEQYF
TGTGCCTGGAGTGTTGGGCTTCAAGGCGAGCAGTACTTC
>NA|TRBV29-1|TRBJ1-2|10|NA
CSVELPSVPF
TGCAGCGTTGAACTCCCGTCAGTCCCTTTC
>TRBD1|TRBV19|TRBJ1-5|17|NA
CASSTDRGRKINQPQHF
TGTGCCAGTAGTACGGACAGGGGGCGCAAAATAAATCAGCCCCAGCATTTT
>NA|TRBV6-5|TRBJ1-1|13|NA
CASGMTGNTEAFF
TGTGCCAGTGGTATGACAGGGAACACTGAAGCTTTCTTT
>TRBD2|TRBV10-1|TRBJ2-7|17|NA
CASHEGLAGPRPNEQYF
TGCGCCAGTCATGAGGGACTAGCGGGCCCACGCCCCAACGAGCAGTACTTC
>NA|TRBV12-3/TRBV12-4|TRBJ1-5|13|NA
CASGTGMNQPQHF
TGTGCCAGCGGAACAGGGATGAATCAGCCCCAGCATTTT
>TRBD1|TRBV5-8|TRBJ1-2|15|NA
CASSLEVQGGYGYTF
TGTGCCAGCAGCTTGGAGGTACAGGGGGGTTATGGCTACACCTTC
>NA|TRBV19|TRBJ2-3|14|NA
CASKGGAYTDTQYF
TGTGCCAGTAAAGGAGGGGCATACACAGATACGCAGTATTTT
>NA|TRBV4-3|TRBJ2-5|14|NA
CASSHSQSPETQYF
TGCGCCAGCTCTCACTCACAGAGTCCAGAGACCCAGTACTTC
>TRBD2|TRBV19|TRBJ2-3|15|NA
CASSIRLAGIDTQYF
TGTGCCAGTAGTATTCGACTAGCGGGAATAGATACGCAGTATTTT
>NA|TRBV27|TRBJ1-1|17|NA
CASNPRLMGTLGTEAFF
TGTGCCAGCAACCCAAGATTGATGGGGACATTGGGCACTGAAGCTTTCTTT
>TRBD1|TRBV10-1|TRBJ2-7|15|NA
CASSDGWTGTYEQYF
TGCGCCAGCAGTGACGGGTGGACAGGGACCTACGAGCAGTACTTC
>NA|TRBV2|TRBJ1-1|17|NA
CARSRNERGKGTTEAFF
TGTGCCAGAAGCCGTAATGAAAGGGGGAAGGGAACCACTGAAGCTTTCTTT
>TRBD1|TRBV6-2/TRBV6-3|TRBJ1-1|16|NA
CASSYSKGAGDTEAFF
TGTGCCAGCAGTTACTCGAAGGGGGCCGGGGACACTGAAGCTTTCTTT
>TRBD2|TRBV30|TRBJ2-1|12|NA
CAWSVPGLVQLF
TGTGCCTGGAGTGTACCCGGACTAGTCCAGCTCTTC
>TRBD1|TRBV9|TRBJ2-7|15|NA
CASSVGGQGGYEQYF
TGTGCCAGCAGCGTAGGGGGACAGGGGGGCTACGAGCAGTACTTC
>TRBD1|TRBV29-1|TRBJ1-3|14|once
CSANRGLTGNTIYF
TGCAGCGCCAACAGGGGGCTTACTGGAAACACCATATATTTT
>NA|TRBV28|TRBJ1-5|14|once
CASSFSGPNQPQHF
TGTGCCAGCAGTTTTTCGGGTCCCAATCAGCCCCAGCATTTT
>NA|TRBV19|TRBJ2-1|14|once
CASSIDGTYNEQFF
TGTGCCAGTAGTATTGATGGGACATACAATGAGCAGTTCTTC
>NA|TRBV5-1|TRBJ1-2|14|NA
CASSITTANYGYTF
TGCGCCAGCAGCATAACGACAGCTAACTATGGCTACACCTTC
>TRBD1|TRBV5-4|TRBJ1-4|14|few
CASSVGQEREKLFF
TGTGCCAGCAGCGTGGGACAGGAGCGTGAAAAACTGTTTTTT
>TRBD1|TRBV5-4|TRBJ1-2|15|NA
CASRWGAQGRYGYTF
TGTGCCAGCAGGTGGGGCGCACAGGGGCGCTATGGCTACACCTTC
>TRBD2|TRBV3-1/TRBV3-2|TRBJ2-2|16|once
CASSSLGGVNTGELFF
TGTGCCAGCAGCTCTCTCGGGGGGGTAAACACCGGGGAGCTGTTTTTT
>TRBD1|TRBV7-2|TRBJ2-7|15|NA
CASSLVTGGSYEQYF
TGTGCCAGCAGCTTAGTTACAGGGGGTTCCTACGAGCAGTACTTC
>TRBD2|TRBV4-1|TRBJ2-2|16|NA
CASSHGLGPNTGELFF
TGCGCCAGCAGCCACGGACTAGGACCGAACACCGGGGAGCTGTTTTTT
>NA|TRBV5-1|TRBJ1-4|15|NA
CASSLGRWVNEKLFF
TGCGCCAGCAGCTTGGGCAGGTGGGTGAATGAAAAACTGTTTTTT
>NA|TRBV6-5|TRBJ2-2|15|few
CASSYSSVESGELFF
TGTGCCAGCAGTTACTCGTCGGTGGAGTCCGGGGAGCTGTTTTTT
>TRBD1|TRBV19|TRBJ1-1|15|NA
CASSIHWSGGTEAFF
TGTGCCAGTAGTATTCATTGGTCAGGGGGCACTGAAGCTTTCTTT
>NA|TRBV9|TRBJ2-3|15|NA
CASSVEAYIYDTQYF
TGTGCCAGCAGCGTAGAAGCCTATATCTATGATACGCAGTATTTT
>NA|TRBV2|TRBJ2-1|16|few
CASSDPLASSYNEQFF
TGTGCCAGCAGTGATCCCTTGGCAAGCTCCTACAATGAGCAGTTCTTC
>NA|TRBV19|TRBJ1-2|12|NA
CASSSGTYGYTF
TGTGCCAGTAGCTCAGGGACATATGGCTACACCTTC
>NA|TRBV5-6|TRBJ2-7|13|NA
CASSIRKSHEQYF
TGTGCCAGCAGCATACGAAAAAGCCACGAGCAGTACTTC
>TRBD2|TRBV7-2|TRBJ2-3|15|NA
CASSFSGRPEDTQYF
TGTGCCAGCAGCTTTAGCGGGAGGCCGGAAGATACGCAGTATTTT
>NA|TRBV18|TRBJ1-2|13|NA
CASSLDRNYGYTF
TGTGCCAGCTCACTGGACAGAAACTATGGCTACACCTTC
>TRBD1|TRBV7-9|TRBJ2-2|13|NA
CASRDRLTGELFF
TGTGCCAGCAGGGACAGGTTAACCGGGGAGCTGTTTTTT
>TRBD2|TRBV10-2|TRBJ2-1|15|NA
CASRATSGSFHEQFF
TGCGCCAGCAGGGCGACTAGCGGGAGTTTCCATGAGCAGTTCTTC
>TRBD2|TRBV2|TRBJ2-5|15|NA
CASRRLAGAQETQYF
TGTGCCAGCAGAAGACTAGCGGGAGCCCAAGAGACCCAGTACTTC
>NA|TRBV10-3|TRBJ1-1|15|NA
CAISEPKQGSSEAFF
TGTGCCATCAGTGAGCCGAAACAGGGCTCTTCTGAAGCTTTCTTT
>TRBD2|TRBV4-3|TRBJ2-2|17|once
CASSQDPPSGNTGELFF
TGCGCCAGCAGCCAAGATCCCCCTAGCGGGAACACCGGGGAGCTGTTTTTT
>NA|TRBV18|TRBJ1-1|14|NA
CASSQTGPDTEAFF
TGTGCCAGCTCACAGACAGGTCCTGACACTGAAGCTTTCTTT
>NA|TRBV19|TRBJ1-5|13|NA
CATGEHSNQPQHF
TGTGCCACGGGGGAGCATAGCAATCAGCCCCAGCATTTT
>NA|TRBV2|TRBJ1-2|13|NA
CASSQDVAQGYTF
TGTGCCAGCAGTCAGGATGTTGCCCAGGGCTACACCTTC
>TRBD1|TRBV7-9|TRBJ1-2|16|NA
CASSDTDRGTGYGYTF
TGTGCCAGCAGCGACACAGACAGGGGGACGGGCTATGGCTACACCTTC
>NA|TRBV11-2|TRBJ2-7|15|NA
CASSPQEREDYEQYF
TGTGCCAGCAGCCCACAGGAGAGAGAGGATTACGAGCAGTACTTC
>TRBD2|TRBV5-6|TRBJ2-7|15|NA
CASSPSPGRAGEQYF
TGTGCCAGCAGCCCCTCCCCCGGGAGGGCGGGCGAGCAGTACTTC
>TRBD1|TRBV5-6|TRBJ2-1|14|NA
CASSSTGQPVEQFF
TGTGCCAGCAGCTCGACGGGACAGCCGGTTGAGCAGTTCTTC
>TRBD1|TRBV30|TRBJ1-2|13|NA
CAWTTGTVNGYTF
TGTGCCTGGACTACCGGGACAGTAAATGGCTACACCTTC